These 7 T cell receptor beta chains were sequenced from one sample in a study of blood T cell repertoires in COVID-19. Measured with immunoSEQ multiplex PCR; TCRdb has only the in-frame clones, and not every one. The data show 250,000 to 300,000 clones, with more than 85% seen just once and 3.6% held by the top ten. The sample was peripheral blood. These receptors originate from a man younger than 30 with active or convalescent COVID-19.

The chain links TRBV5-4 to TRBJ2-7; D may be TRBD2 (6 bases). Trimming shortened V by 4 bases and J by 3 bases, and 14 bases separated the two germline ends. Per germline, CDR1 SGHNT and CDR2 YYREEE (reference sequence). The CDR3 is made up of 14 amino acids. The CDR3: CASSRDSNFYEQYF. As DNA, the CDR3 is TGTGCCAGCAGCAGGGACTCCAACTTCTACGAGCAGTACTTC.

The chain links TRBV7-2 to TRBJ1-5; 7 nucleotides line up with TRBD1. Germline values: CDR1 SGHTA, CDR2 FQGNSA. This CDR3 comprises 14 residues. With V trimmed by 3 bases and J by 11 bases, 10 bases remained unmatched. In DNA form, the CDR3 reads TGTGCCAGCAGCTTGACAGGTCCAGGGGGTACCCAGCATTTT. It is translated as CASSLTGPGGTQHF.

The gene calls are TRBV6-1 and TRBJ2-7; 10 nucleotides agree with TRBD1. This CDR3 region has 16 residues. Germline V gene lookup returns CDR1 MNHNS and CDR2 SASEGT. V lost 1 base to trimming and J lost 2 bases; unmatched junction nucleotides: 5. The CDR3 DNA reads TGTGCCAGCAGTGAAGAGGGGACAGGGGCTCCCTACGAGCAGTACTTC. Residues: CASSEEGTGAPYEQYF.

The chain uses TRBV11-2 and TRBJ2-1, with D perhaps TRBD1 (5 bases). V was shortened by 1 base and J by 6 bases, with 13 bases between the two germline ends. CDR3 length equals 15 residues. Germline V CDR1 and CDR2: SGHAT, FQNNGV. In DNA form, the CDR3 reads TGTGCCAGCAGCTTAGGGACACCCCCTGTCAATGAGCAGTTCTTC. Its translation: CASSLGTPPVNEQFF. Looking up the rest from reference TRBV11-2 and TRBJ2-1 gives the full variable domain: EAGVAQSPRYKIIEKRQSVAFWCNPISGHATLYWYQQILGQGPKLLIQFQNNGVVDDSQLPKDRFSAERLKGVDSTLKIQPAKLEDSAVYLCASSLGTPPVNEQFFGPGTRLTVL.

This clone was counted between two and nine times. The chain couples TRBV6-4 to TRBJ2-7, with 15 bases matching TRBD2. With 5 bases clipped from V and 1 base from J, the junction kept 6 bases outside the gene matches. The CDR3 runs 17 residues. Germline V gives CDR1 MRHNA, CDR2 SNTAGT. The CDR3 DNA is TGTGCCAGCAGTCGGACTAGCGGGAGGGCTCGATCCTACGAGCAGTACTTC. It is translated as CASSRTSGRARSYEQYF.

The chain employs TRBV3-1 (or the pseudogene TRBV3-2) and TRBJ1-3, with D possibly TRBD1 on 5 matching bases. Germline loops: CDR1 LGHDT, CDR2 YNNKEL (reference sequence). Between the trimmed V and J ends, which lost 5 bases and 0 bases, there was a span of 14 bases. The CDR3 spans 16 residues. The DNA of the CDR3 is TGTGCCAGCAGCGAATATTGGGGGGTCTCTGGAAACACCATATATTTT. Its protein is CASSEYWGVSGNTIYF.

The chain combines TRBV4-3 with TRBJ2-7; no definite D call. The V gene's germline CDR1 is LGHNA and CDR2 YSLEER. The CDR3 is 13 residues long. V was clipped by 0 bases and J by 3 bases, with 6 bases between them. Here the CDR3 DNA reads TGCGCCAGCAGCCAAGATTCAGGCTACGAGCAGTACTTC. Translated: CASSQDSGYEQYF.